This entry concerns a single T cell receptor (beta chain). The antigen is undetermined. This PCR relied on a set of 60 Vbeta primers and 13 Jbeta primers. Generated by immunoSEQ multiplex PCR, the TCRdb table keeps only in-frame clones and is missing some. The table has roughly 150,000 clones, approximately 80% seen once. This entry comes from a study of cytomegalovirus exposure and HLA in healthy donors. Whole-study results and caveats: Presence/absence analysis assumed near-uniform sequencing depth across donors. The listing of some 170 TCR beta chains classed them as cytomegalovirus-associated. Diagnosis of cytomegalovirus status made by the classifier reportedly showed high specificity and sensitivity.

V was shortened by 8 bases and J by 5 bases, with 13 bases between the two germline ends. The CDR3 loop spans 13 amino acids. In germline, CDR1 is ENHRY, CDR2 SYGVKD. The chain has TRBV10-3 and TRBJ1-5; TRBD1 might be the D (6 bases). What was sequenced was PBMCs. This TCR was sampled from a woman in her 40s in good health and CMV-seronegative. The CDR3 region is CAIGRDKDQPQHF. The DNA of the CDR3 is TGTGCCATCGGCCGGGACAAAGATCAGCCCCAGCATTTT.